Sequencing of this T cell receptor (beta chain) was carried out in a study of T cell responses to AZD1222 COVID-19 vaccine. Across the whole study: It was second doses at about 4 or about 12 weeks that were pooled. General study points: Among those given AZD1222, only six or seven were seropositive at baseline. There were mostly white British donors and more females than males, and clonal diversity was possibly underestimated.

Concerning this clone itself: Its antigen is not identified.

Here immunoSEQ multiplex PCR was the method, and the copy in TCRdb shows in-frame clones only, minus some. The sample comprises about 180,000 clones, less than 95% of which are singletons, and less than 1.6% rests with the top ten. This CDR3 comprises 15 residues. The germline V gene encodes CDR1 SGHAT and CDR2 FQNNGV. V lost 5 bases and J lost 6; bases outside the gene matches: 9. The chain links TRBV11-2 to TRBJ2-3, with 9 bases identical to TRBD2. The receptor was isolated from an adult in good health. Sequencing used peripheral blood, obtained on day 0 of AZD1222 vaccination. The CDR3 spells CASSLNSGGWDTQYF. CDR3 bases: TGTGCCAGCAGCCTTAATAGCGGGGGATGGGATACGCAGTATTTT.